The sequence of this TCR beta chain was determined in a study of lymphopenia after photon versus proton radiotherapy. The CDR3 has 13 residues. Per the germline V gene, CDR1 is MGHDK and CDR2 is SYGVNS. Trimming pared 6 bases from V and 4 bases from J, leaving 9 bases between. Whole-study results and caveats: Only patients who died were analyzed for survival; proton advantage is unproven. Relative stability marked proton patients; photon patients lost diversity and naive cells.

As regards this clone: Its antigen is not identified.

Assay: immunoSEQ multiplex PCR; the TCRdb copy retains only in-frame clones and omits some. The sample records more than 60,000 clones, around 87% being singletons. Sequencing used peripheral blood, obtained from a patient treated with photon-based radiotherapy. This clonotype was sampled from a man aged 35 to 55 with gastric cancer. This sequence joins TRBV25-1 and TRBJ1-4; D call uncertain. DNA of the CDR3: TGTGCCAGCAGGAGAACGGATAATGAAAAACTGTTTTTT. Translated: CASRRTDNEKLFF.